The 25 T cell receptor beta chains below come from one sample, sequenced in a study of blood T cell repertoires in COVID-19. TCRdb's table, derived via immunoSEQ multiplex PCR, lists solely in-frame clones and lacks some. The sample carries 250,000 to 400,000 clones, 90% recorded once. The sequencing sample was made of peripheral blood. Receptors were obtained from a woman in her 30s with COVID-19, enrolled during active disease.

CDR3 bases: TGTGCCAGCTCACCGGTACTAACAGATACGCAGTATTTT. Its translation is CASSPVLTDTQYF. The V gene is TRBV18, the J gene TRBJ2-3, with unresolved D. Germline assignment: CDR1 KGHSH and CDR2 LQKENI. The length of the CDR3 is 13 residues. V lost 3 bases, J lost 3 bases, and 7 bases lay in between.

This chain joins TRBV27 and TRBJ1-4, with a weak D call TRBD1 (5 bases). This CDR3 contains 15 residues. Germline CDR1 and CDR2: MNHEY and SMNVEV (reference sequence). V lost 6 bases and J 7 bases, leaving 18 bases between the germline ends. The CDR3 DNA reads TGTGCCAGCAGAGCGAACATCGGAGGGGTTGAAAAACTGTTTTTT. It translates to CASRANIGGVEKLFF.

The chain combines TRBV19 with TRBJ2-7; tentatively, D is TRBD1 (6 bases). The V gene lost 5 bases and the J gene lost 7 bases, with 15 bases spanning the gap. CDR1 LNHDA and CDR2 SQIVND come from the germline V gene (reference sequence). The CDR3 totals 13 residues. The chain's CDR3 is CASSSPTGREQYF. The CDR3, as DNA: TGTGCCAGTAGTTCGCCGACAGGTAGGGAGCAGTACTTC.

The J gene is TRBJ2-7, the V gene TRBV19; D is possibly TRBD1 (6 bases). V was clipped by 5 bases and J by 4 bases, with 18 bases between them. CDR3 length: 15 amino acids. Germline loops: CDR1 LNHDA, CDR2 SQIVND (reference sequence). The CDR3 is CASSGRNTGTYEQYF. DNA of the CDR3: TGTGCCAGTAGTGGACGTAATACAGGGACGTACGAGCAGTACTTC.

V usage is TRBV6-1 and J usage is TRBJ2-5; D is possibly TRBD1 (6 bases). The V gene's germline CDR1 is MNHNS and CDR2 SASEGT. V was pared by 2 bases and J by 1 base, with 11 bases between. This CDR3 comprises 15 residues. CDR3 residues: CASSEPGHTQETQYF. Written as DNA, the CDR3 is TGTGCCAGCAGTGAACCGGGACATACCCAAGAGACCCAGTACTTC.

The J gene is TRBJ1-6, the V gene TRBV7-6, with 7 bases aligning to TRBD1. Germline CDR1 SGHVS, CDR2 FNYEAQ. The V gene end was trimmed by 4 bases and the J gene end by 0 bases; junction bases not matched to a gene: 9. CDR3 length equals 18 residues. CDR3 in amino acids: CASSSLGGSSSYNSPLHF. The CDR3 nucleotides are TGTGCCAGCAGCTCCTTAGGGGGCTCGAGCTCCTATAATTCACCCCTCCACTTT.

V gene TRBV5-1 combines with J gene TRBJ2-1; 7 positions agree with TRBD1. CDR1 is SGHRS and CDR2 is YFSETQ in the germline V gene. With V trimmed by 2 bases and J by 4 bases, 3 bases remained unmatched. The CDR3 length is 14 residues. The CDR3 region is CASSLRDSYNEQFF. The CDR3 DNA reads TGCGCCAGCAGCTTAAGGGACAGTTACAATGAGCAGTTCTTC.

The chain carries TRBV12-3 or TRBV12-4 and TRBJ2-5; D not certain. Deletions cut 1 base from V and 5 bases from J, with 5 bases between. There are 12 residues in the CDR3. The CDR3 reads CASSLVGETQYF. The CDR3 coding sequence is TGTGCCAGCAGTTTAGTCGGGGAGACCCAGTACTTC.

This chain joins TRBV5-1 and TRBJ1-4; the D is unclear. The CDR3 runs to 12 residues. CDR1 is SGHRS, CDR2 YFSETQ, per germline. V was clipped by 7 bases and J by 8 bases, with 12 bases between them. The CDR3 loop is CASRLRGEKLFF. In DNA, the CDR3 is TGCGCCAGCCGCCTACGGGGAGAAAAACTGTTTTTT.

The rearrangement uses TRBV9 and TRBJ1-4, with 7 nucleotides matching TRBD1. V was pared by 3 bases and J by 2 bases, with 4 bases of the junction left unmatched. This CDR3 is 15 amino acids long. Germline CDR1 and CDR2: SGDLS and YYNGEE. This CDR3 reads CASSAKTGTNEKLFF. DNA for the CDR3: TGTGCCAGCAGCGCGAAGACAGGGACTAATGAAAAACTGTTTTTT.

V gene TRBV10-3 combines with J gene TRBJ1-5; TRBD1 is a possible D gene (5 bases). CDR1 is ENHRY, CDR2 SYGVKD, per germline. Trimming removed 6 bases from V and 3 bases from J, with 12 bases in between. The CDR3 runs to 14 residues. The CDR3 DNA is TGTGCCATCAGCGAGGCGGGGGACAATCAGCCCCAGCATTTT. Translated, it gives CAISEAGDNQPQHF.

The chain links TRBV6-5 to TRBJ1-1, with 9 bases identical to TRBD1. V dropped 2 bases and J dropped 3; count of bases not matched to a gene: 4. Germline V gene sequence: CDR1 MNHEY, CDR2 SVGAGI. The CDR3 runs to 15 residues. This chain's CDR3 is CASSYGTGSDTEAFF. The CDR3 DNA is TGTGCCAGCAGTTACGGGACAGGGTCGGACACTGAAGCTTTCTTT.

The chain recombines TRBV28 with TRBJ1-3; 7 bases map to TRBD1. J gave up 0 bases and V 2 bases, and 4 bases lay outside the gene matches. From germline, CDR1 is MDHEN and CDR2 SYDVKM. The length of the CDR3 is 16 residues. CDR3 amino acids: CASSLPGGRSGNTIYF. DNA of the CDR3: TGTGCCAGCAGTTTACCAGGGGGGCGCTCTGGAAACACCATATATTTT.

V gene TRBV10-2 combines with J gene TRBJ2-1, with D unclear. The germline CDR1 and CDR2 sequences are WSHSY and SAAADI. Trimming cost V 4 bases and J 6 bases, with 10 bases left between them. This CDR3 has 13 residues. Here the CDR3 DNA reads TGCGCCAGCAGTGCCCCTATTAGCAATGAGCAGTTCTTC. Its protein product is CASSAPISNEQFF.

The chain uses TRBV11-2 and TRBJ1-4; the match to TRBD1 covers 8 bases. Germline loops: CDR1 SGHAT, CDR2 FQNNGV. The V and J ends lost 1 base and 4 bases, in that order; junction bases with no gene match: 2. The CDR3 spans 15 residues. The CDR3 DNA reads TGTGCCAGCAGCTTAGGAACAGGGGGTAATGAAAAACTGTTTTTT. It translates to CASSLGTGGNEKLFF.

The chain employs TRBV7-8 and TRBJ2-2; no reliable D call. Trimming cost V 9 bases and J 2 bases, with 10 bases left between them. Germline values: CDR1 SGHVS, CDR2 FQNEAQ. This CDR3 is 13 amino acids long. The CDR3 reads CASRKSNTGELFF. The CDR3 DNA follows: TGTGCCAGTCGCAAAAGCAACACCGGGGAGCTGTTTTTT.

The J gene is TRBJ2-3, the V gene TRBV5-4, with D tentatively TRBD2 (6 bases). The CDR3 totals 16 residues. With 2 bases removed from V and 0 bases from J, the gap between germline ends came to 13 bases. Germline CDR1 SGHNT, CDR2 YYREEE (reference sequence). CDR3 sequence: CASSLVGGTSTDTQYF. CDR3 DNA: TGTGCCAGCAGCTTAGTGGGCGGGACTAGCACAGATACGCAGTATTTT.

The chain employs TRBV19 and TRBJ1-5; TRBD1 aligns across 7 bases. This CDR3 comprises 16 residues. The V segment lost 8 bases and the J segment 0 bases; nucleotides outside the gene matches: 10. The germline V gene encodes CDR1 LNHDA and CDR2 SQIVND (reference sequence). The CDR3 DNA is TGTGCCAGTGGACCTTTACAGGGGAATAGCAATCAGCCCCAGCATTTT. This codes for CASGPLQGNSNQPQHF.

J is TRBJ1-2 and V is TRBV5-1; D gene uncertain. Trimming removed 1 base from V and 0 bases from J, with 7 bases in between. Germline lookup yields CDR1 SGHRS and CDR2 YFSETQ. CDR3 length: 14 amino acids. CDR3 sequence: CASSLPDTNYGYTF. The CDR3 bases are TGCGCCAGCAGCTTGCCCGACACTAACTATGGCTACACCTTC.

This rearrangement joins TRBV5-4 to TRBJ2-5, with 7 positions matching TRBD2. Trimming removed 4 bases from V and 1 base from J; junction bases left unmatched: 13. The CDR3 spans 17 residues. In germline, CDR1 is SGHNT, CDR2 YYREEE (reference sequence). CDR3 sequence: CASSPDLYGRPQETQYF. Here the CDR3 DNA reads TGTGCCAGCAGCCCGGATTTGTACGGGAGGCCCCAAGAGACCCAGTACTTC.

About this clone: At one end the junction does not follow the germline gene, possibly because of a read error. V gene TRBV6-1 combines with J gene TRBJ1-2; TRBD1 might be the D (5 bases). CDR1 is MNHNS, CDR2 SASEGT, per germline. This CDR3 is 16 amino acids long. CDR3 residues: CASSEGAVLGGYGYTF. CDR3 in DNA: TGTGCCAGCAGCGAAGGGGCAGTCCTCGGTGGCTATGGCTACACCTTC.

The table lists this clone with a count of one. The chain combines TRBV6-4 with TRBJ1-4, with a weak D call TRBD1 (6 bases). Germline assignment: CDR1 MRHNA and CDR2 SNTAGT. The CDR3 spans 14 residues. Trimming removed 3 bases from V and 3 bases from J, with 8 bases in between. CDR3 coding DNA: TGTGCCAGCAGTGAAGGGGGTTCTAATGAAAAACTGTTTTTT. Its protein is CASSEGGSNEKLFF.

V is TRBV6-5 and J is TRBJ2-7, with TRBD1 matching over 7 bases. Germline trimming cut 6 bases from V and 1 base from J; bases unmatched to any gene: 9. The CDR3 runs 15 residues. Looked up from germline, CDR1 is MNHEY and CDR2 is SVGAGI. The CDR3 loop reads CASRTGTWGSYEQYF. CDR3 DNA: TGTGCCAGCAGGACAGGGACCTGGGGATCCTACGAGCAGTACTTC.

The chain recombines TRBV5-8 with TRBJ1-3; D remains unclear. Germline V gene data show CDR1 as SGHTS and CDR2 as YDEGEE. Trimming pared 4 bases from V and 9 bases from J, leaving 17 bases between. The CDR3 consists of 14 residues. As DNA, the CDR3 is TGTGCCAGCAGCGCTACCCGGGTCCGGGGCACCATATATTTT. Protein sequence: CASSATRVRGTIYF.

This clone came up once. J is TRBJ1-1 and V is TRBV6-8; the match to TRBD1 covers 7 bases. Germline trimming cut 9 bases from V and 2 bases from J; bases unmatched to any gene: 9. Germline V CDR1 and CDR2: MNHGY, SAAAGT. The CDR3 is 14 amino acids. Written as DNA, the CDR3 is TGTGCCAGAAGCAAGGACAGGTCTAACACTGAAGCTTTCTTT. Protein sequence: CARSKDRSNTEAFF.